This T cell receptor (beta chain) was sequenced during a study of T cell clonotyping in hematopoietic cell transplantation. General study results and limits: At the given depth, recipient repertoires were over 97% de novo clonotypes. Recipient TCR diversity dropped after transplant; expanded clonotypes rose from day 30 to 180. No sorting was done, leaving CD4 and CD8 contributions mixed.

Remarks on this clone: What it binds is not known.

The V gene lost 7 bases and the J gene lost 5 bases, with 15 bases spanning the gap. In germline, CDR1 is SNHLY, CDR2 FYNNEI. CDR3 size: 14 residues. Profiling relied on immunoSEQ multiplex PCR, and the TCRdb table lists in-frame clones only, not all of them. The sample carries more than 10,000 clones, approximately 67% recorded once. The gene calls are TRBV2 and TRBJ1-5; D not certain. The sequencing here drew on peripheral blood mononuclear cells, taken 180 days after allogeneic stem cell transplant. The clonotype originates from a male patient between 60 and 69 years old who had an allogeneic stem cell transplant from an unrelated donor, so the T cells may come from the graft donor. Some clones in this sample may be carry-over from other donors' samples. DNA for the CDR3: TGTGCCAGCAATACGATCTACCGGGATCAGCCCCAGCATTTT. This sequence encodes CASNTIYRDQPQHF.